The 2 T cell receptor beta chains presented below share a single source sample, sequenced in a study of neurological immune-mediated disorders. Time point given: longitudinal time-point 2. TCRdb reprocessed the 5' RACE reads via MiXCR and lists one record per CDR3 protein. Altogether roughly 45,000 distinct CDR3 sequences are present, around 13% being singletons, with the ten largest covering 4.5%. Sequenced input: PBMCs. The receptors shown here come from a male donor with HTLV-1-associated myelopathy (HAM/TSP).

In this sample, this clonotype turned up many times. V usage is TRBV6-5 and J usage is TRBJ2-7; D unclear. The ends were cut back, 2 bases at V and 2 bases at J, with 10 bases in the middle. Germline CDR1 and CDR2: MNHEY and SVGAGI. CDR3 length equals 14 residues. The CDR3 protein is CASSYGQTTYEQYF. The CDR3 DNA reads TGTGCCAGCAGTTACGGGCAGACGACCTACGAGCAGTACTTC.

The table lists this clonotype with many counts. V is TRBV6-5 and J is TRBJ2-3, with TRBD2 as a possible D gene (6 bases). CDR1 is MNHEY and CDR2 is SVGAGI in the germline V gene. The CDR3 length is 13 residues. Trimming shortened V by 6 bases and J by 6 bases, and 13 bases separated the two germline ends. Here the CDR3 reads CASSSNSGDTQYF. As DNA, the CDR3 is TGTGCCAGCAGCTCCAACAGCGGGGATACGCAGTATTTT.